This T cell receptor (beta chain) was found in a study of T cell repertoires in cytomegalovirus infection. Study results and caveats: Across the ex vivo response, the dominant clonotypes were HLA-C-restricted CMV-specific TCR beta clonotypes.

TCRdb reanalysed the reads using MiXCR and keeps one entry per CDR3 protein. The data contain just under 500,000 distinct CDR3 sequences, roughly 34% of them singletons. Concerning this clonotype itself: The antigen remains unidentified.

Germline V CDR1 and CDR2: DFQATT, SNEGSKA (reference sequence). V lost 5 bases, J lost 4 bases, and 15 bases lay in between. This CDR3 has 13 residues. The source material was cultured PBMCs, sampled from culture after CMV antigen stimulation. The receptor comes from a human donor in good health (CMV status not recorded). Some clones in this sample may be carry-over from other donors' samples. The chain links TRBV20-1 to TRBJ2-7, with D maybe TRBD1 (5 bases). CDR3: CSALWGGDYEQYF. CDR3 nucleotide sequence: TGCAGTGCTCTATGGGGCGGTGATTACGAGCAGTACTTC.